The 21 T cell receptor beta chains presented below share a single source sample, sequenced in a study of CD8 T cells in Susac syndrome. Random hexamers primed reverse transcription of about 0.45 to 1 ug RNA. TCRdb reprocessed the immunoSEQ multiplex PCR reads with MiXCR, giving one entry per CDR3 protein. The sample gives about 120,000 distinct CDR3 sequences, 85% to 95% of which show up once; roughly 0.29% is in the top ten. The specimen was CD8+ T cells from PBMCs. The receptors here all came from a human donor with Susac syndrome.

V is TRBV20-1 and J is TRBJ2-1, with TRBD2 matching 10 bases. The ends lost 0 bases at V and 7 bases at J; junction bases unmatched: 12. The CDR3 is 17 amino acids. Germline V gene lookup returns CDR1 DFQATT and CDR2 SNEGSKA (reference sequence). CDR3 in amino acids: CSARDLGLALPGNEQFF. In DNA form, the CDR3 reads TGCAGTGCTAGAGATCTGGGACTAGCGCTGCCTGGAAATGAGCAGTTCTTC.

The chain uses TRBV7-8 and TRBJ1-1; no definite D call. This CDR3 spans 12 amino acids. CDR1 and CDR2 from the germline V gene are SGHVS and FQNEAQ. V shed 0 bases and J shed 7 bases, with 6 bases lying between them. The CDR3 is CASSLAWFEAFF. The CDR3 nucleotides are TGTGCCAGCAGCTTAGCTTGGTTTGAAGCTTTCTTT.

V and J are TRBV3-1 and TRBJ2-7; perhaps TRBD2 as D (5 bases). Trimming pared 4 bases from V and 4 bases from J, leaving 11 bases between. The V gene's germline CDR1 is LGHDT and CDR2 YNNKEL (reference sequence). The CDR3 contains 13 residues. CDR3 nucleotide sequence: TGTGCCAGCAGCCCACTAGGGCGTTACGAGCAGTACTTC. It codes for CASSPLGRYEQYF.

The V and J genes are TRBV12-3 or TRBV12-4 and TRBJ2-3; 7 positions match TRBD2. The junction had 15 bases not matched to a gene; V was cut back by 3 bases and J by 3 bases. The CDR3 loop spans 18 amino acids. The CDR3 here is CASSFFAGVNSKTDTQYF. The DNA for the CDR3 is TGTGCCAGCAGTTTTTTTGCGGGGGTCAACTCGAAGACAGATACGCAGTATTTT.

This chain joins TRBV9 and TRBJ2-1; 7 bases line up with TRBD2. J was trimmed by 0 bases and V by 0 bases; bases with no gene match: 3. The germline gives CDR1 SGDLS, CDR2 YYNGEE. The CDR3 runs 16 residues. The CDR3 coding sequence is TGTGCCAGCAGCGTAGTGGGGGGGAGCTCCTACAATGAGCAGTTCTTC. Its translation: CASSVVGGSSYNEQFF.

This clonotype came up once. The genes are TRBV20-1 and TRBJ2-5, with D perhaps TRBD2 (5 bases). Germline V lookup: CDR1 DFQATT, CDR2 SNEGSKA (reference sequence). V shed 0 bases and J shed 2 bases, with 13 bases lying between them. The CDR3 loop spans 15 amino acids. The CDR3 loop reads CSARDPLAVQETQYF. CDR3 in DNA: TGCAGTGCTAGAGACCCTCTAGCAGTACAAGAGACCCAGTACTTC.

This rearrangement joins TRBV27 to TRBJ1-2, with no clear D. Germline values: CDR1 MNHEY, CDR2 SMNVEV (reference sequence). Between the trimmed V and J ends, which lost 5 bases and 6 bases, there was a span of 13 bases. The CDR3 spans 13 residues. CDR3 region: CASSAWGSDGYTF. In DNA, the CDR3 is TGTGCCAGCAGTGCCTGGGGATCGGATGGCTACACCTTC.

The CDR3 DNA is TGCACCAGCAGACCTCTCAGGGCCTCCTACGAGCAGTACTTC. It is translated as CTSRPLRASYEQYF. This chain uses TRBV1 with TRBJ2-7; the D call in the table, TRBD1, was not verified against the DNA. TRBV1 is deemed a pseudogene. This CDR3 is built from 14 residues.

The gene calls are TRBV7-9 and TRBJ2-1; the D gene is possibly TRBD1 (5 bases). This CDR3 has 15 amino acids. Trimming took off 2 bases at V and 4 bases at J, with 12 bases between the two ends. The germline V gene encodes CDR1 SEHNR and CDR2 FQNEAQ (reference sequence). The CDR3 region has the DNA TGTGCCAGCAGCTTACGGCAGGGCCTATACAATGAGCAGTTCTTC. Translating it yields CASSLRQGLYNEQFF.

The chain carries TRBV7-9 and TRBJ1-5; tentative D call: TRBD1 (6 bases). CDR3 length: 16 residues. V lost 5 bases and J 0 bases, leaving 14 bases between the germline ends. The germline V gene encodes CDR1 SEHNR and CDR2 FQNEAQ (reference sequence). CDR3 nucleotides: TGTGCCAGCAGCGATACGGGGGGCTCTAGCAATCAGCCCCAGCATTTT. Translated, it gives CASSDTGGSSNQPQHF.

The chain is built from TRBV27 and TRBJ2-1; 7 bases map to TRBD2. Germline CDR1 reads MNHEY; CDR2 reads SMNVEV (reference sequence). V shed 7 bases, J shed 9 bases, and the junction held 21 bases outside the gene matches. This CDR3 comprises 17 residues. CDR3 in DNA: TGTGCCAGCAAGGAATGGGCGGTGGGGGGGACGAAAAGTGAGCAGTTCTTC. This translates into CASKEWAVGGTKSEQFF.

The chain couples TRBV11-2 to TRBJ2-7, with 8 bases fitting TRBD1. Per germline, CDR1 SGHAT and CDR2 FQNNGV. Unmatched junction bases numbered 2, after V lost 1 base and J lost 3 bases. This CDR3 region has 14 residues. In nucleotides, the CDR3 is TGTGCCAGCAGCTTAGTGGGGACAGGCTACGAGCAGTACTTC. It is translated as CASSLVGTGYEQYF. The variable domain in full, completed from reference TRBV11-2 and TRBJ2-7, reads EAGVAQSPRYKIIEKRQSVAFWCNPISGHATLYWYQQILGQGPKLLIQFQNNGVVDDSQLPKDRFSAERLKGVDSTLKIQPAKLEDSAVYLCASSLVGTGYEQYFGPGTRLTVT.

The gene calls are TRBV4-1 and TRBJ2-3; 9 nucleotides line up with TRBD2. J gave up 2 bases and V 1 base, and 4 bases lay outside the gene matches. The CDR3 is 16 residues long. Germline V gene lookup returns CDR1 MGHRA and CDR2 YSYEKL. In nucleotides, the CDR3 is TGCGCCAGCAGCCAAGGTATAGCGGGGGTCACAGATACGCAGTATTTT. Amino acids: CASSQGIAGVTDTQYF.

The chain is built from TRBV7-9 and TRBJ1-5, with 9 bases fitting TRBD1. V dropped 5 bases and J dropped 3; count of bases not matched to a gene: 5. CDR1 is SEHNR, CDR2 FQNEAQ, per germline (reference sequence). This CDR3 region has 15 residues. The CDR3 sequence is CASSPDRGTNQPQHF. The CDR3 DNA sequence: TGTGCCAGCAGCCCGGACAGGGGTACCAATCAGCCCCAGCATTTT.

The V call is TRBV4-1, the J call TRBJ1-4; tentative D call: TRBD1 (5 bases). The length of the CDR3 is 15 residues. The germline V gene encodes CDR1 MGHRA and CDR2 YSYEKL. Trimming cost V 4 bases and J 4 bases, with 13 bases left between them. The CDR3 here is CASSLTGTGNEKLFF. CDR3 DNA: TGCGCCAGCAGCCTGACCGGGACCGGTAATGAAAAACTGTTTTTT.

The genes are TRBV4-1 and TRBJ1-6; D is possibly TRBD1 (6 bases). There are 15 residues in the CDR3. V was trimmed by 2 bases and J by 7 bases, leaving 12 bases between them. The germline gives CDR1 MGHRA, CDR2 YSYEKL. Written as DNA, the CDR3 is TGCGCCAGCAGCCAACCCCAGGGGTCCAATTCACCCCTCCACTTT. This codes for CASSQPQGSNSPLHF.

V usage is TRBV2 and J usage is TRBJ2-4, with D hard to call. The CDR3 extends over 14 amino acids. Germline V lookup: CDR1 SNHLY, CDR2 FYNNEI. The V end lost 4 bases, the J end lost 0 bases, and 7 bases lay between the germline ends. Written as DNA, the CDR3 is TGTGCCAGCAGTGCCGATCTAGCCAAAAACATTCAGTACTTC. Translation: CASSADLAKNIQYF. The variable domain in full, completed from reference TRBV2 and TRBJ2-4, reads EPEVTQTPSHQVTQMGQEVILRCVPISNHLYFYWYRQILGQKVEFLVSFYNNEISEKSEIFDDQFSVERPDGSNFTLKIRSTKLEDSAMYFCASSADLAKNIQYFGAGTRLSVL.

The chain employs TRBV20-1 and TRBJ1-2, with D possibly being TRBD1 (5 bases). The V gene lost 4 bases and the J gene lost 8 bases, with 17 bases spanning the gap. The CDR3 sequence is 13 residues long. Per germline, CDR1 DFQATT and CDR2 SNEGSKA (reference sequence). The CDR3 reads CSAKDGAGRGYTF. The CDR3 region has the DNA TGCAGTGCTAAGGATGGGGCAGGGAGAGGCTACACCTTC.

CDR3 residues: CASSFWRVQLGGEQFF. The CDR3, as DNA: TGTGCCAGCAGTTTTTGGCGGGTCCAACTCGGAGGTGAGCAGTTCTTC. The J gene is TRBJ2-1, the V gene TRBV12-3 or TRBV12-4, with D tentatively TRBD2 (5 bases). The V end was cut by 3 bases, the J end by 9 bases, with 21 bases between. CDR3 length equals 16 residues.

The CDR3 protein is CASSLKYTGELFF. DNA of the CDR3: TGTGCCAGCAGTTTAAAATACACCGGGGAGCTGTTTTTT. The rearrangement links TRBV27 to TRBJ2-2; D is ambiguous. Germline V lookup: CDR1 MNHEY, CDR2 SMNVEV (reference sequence). The CDR3 is made up of 13 amino acids. V dropped 2 bases and J dropped 3 bases, with 4 bases sitting between them.

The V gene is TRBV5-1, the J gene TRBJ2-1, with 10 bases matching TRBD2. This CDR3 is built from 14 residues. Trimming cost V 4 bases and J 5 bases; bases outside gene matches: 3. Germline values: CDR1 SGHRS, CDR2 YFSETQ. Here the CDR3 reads CASSGAGGHNEQFF. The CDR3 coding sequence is TGCGCCAGCAGCGGAGCGGGGGGGCACAATGAGCAGTTCTTC.